These 26 T cell receptor beta chains were sequenced from one sample in a study of T cells in Graves' hyperthyroidism and ophthalmopathy. Template material for amplifying TCR beta CDR3 regions consisted of RNA transcripts. HTBI primers drove first-round RT-PCR of the TCR CDR3. TCRdb called the multiplex PCR reads again in MiXCR, with one record for every CDR3 protein. The sample lists 140,000 or so distinct CDR3 sequences, 22% occurring once. The specimen sequenced was blood. The receptors were gathered from a woman aged 50 to 60 with Graves' hyperthyroidism that later progressed to Graves' ophthalmopathy.

On this clonotype: A much bigger clone sits one base away, suggesting this may be a read error. The chain has TRBV28 and TRBJ2-6, with D maybe TRBD1 (6 bases). Trimming took 6 bases from V and 0 from J, leaving 18 bases between them. Germline V gene sequence: CDR1 MDHEN, CDR2 SYDVKM. The CDR3 runs 18 residues. The CDR3 DNA reads TGTGCCAGCAGGGGCCAGGGACAAACGGGCTCTGGGGCCAACGTCCTGACTTTC. It encodes CASRGQGQTGSGANVLTF.

This clonotype was recorded at least ten times. The rearrangement joins TRBV5-8 to TRBJ1-2, with TRBD1 matching 8 bases. CDR1 and CDR2 from the germline V gene are SGHTS and YDEGEE. The V and J ends lost 5 bases and 5 bases, in that order; junction bases with no gene match: 11. The CDR3 length is 15 residues. CDR3 DNA sequence: TGTGCCAGCAGTCCGGAGACAGGGGTGACTTATGGCTACACCTTC. It specifies CASSPETGVTYGYTF.

This clonotype was seen only once. V and J are TRBV20-1 and TRBJ2-7; 7 positions agree with TRBD2. V lost 0 bases, J lost 6 bases, and 11 bases stayed unmatched. The length of the CDR3 is 15 residues. Germline V CDR1 and CDR2: DFQATT, SNEGSKA (reference sequence). In DNA, the CDR3 is TGCAGTGCTAGAGACCCCCGGCGGGAGAGAGGCGAGCAGTACTTC. Protein: CSARDPRRERGEQYF.

The V gene is TRBV19, the J gene TRBJ1-5; 9 bases match TRBD1. CDR1 LNHDA and CDR2 SQIVND come from the germline V gene (reference sequence). The CDR3 extends over 15 amino acids. The V gene end was trimmed by 7 bases and the J gene end by 5 bases; junction bases not matched to a gene: 9. CDR3 residues: CASTQAHRGHQPQHF. The CDR3 nucleotides are TGTGCCAGTACCCAGGCCCACAGGGGGCATCAGCCCCAGCATTTT.

This clonotype was observed at least ten times. This chain joins TRBV12-3 or TRBV12-4 and TRBJ2-5; TRBD2 aligns across 8 bases. Trimming at V came to 5 bases and at J to 1 base, leaving 6 bases not matched to a gene. This CDR3 contains 15 residues. CDR3 loop: CASSPTGGTQETQYF. The CDR3 nucleotides read TGTGCCAGCAGTCCCACGGGGGGGACCCAAGAGACCCAGTACTTC.

This clonotype was observed at least ten times. The chain is built from TRBV11-2 and TRBJ1-1; D remains unclear. V dropped 5 bases and J dropped 10 bases, with 17 bases sitting between them. This CDR3 spans 13 amino acids. Germline CDR1 reads SGHAT; CDR2 reads FQNNGV. This CDR3 reads CASSLRPSGGAFF. The CDR3, as DNA: TGTGCCAGCAGCCTCCGACCTTCTGGTGGAGCTTTCTTT.

This clonotype was picked up a small number of times. The rearrangement uses TRBV20-1 and TRBJ2-1, with 7 bases that match TRBD1. Germline CDR1 DFQATT, CDR2 SNEGSKA (reference sequence). The V segment lost 4 bases and the J segment 7 bases; nucleotides outside the gene matches: 7. This CDR3 is 13 amino acids long. CDR3 sequence reads: CSANINRGNEQFF. DNA of the CDR3: TGCAGTGCTAATATAAACAGGGGAAATGAGCAGTTCTTC.

This clonotype showed up just a few times. The J gene is TRBJ1-1, the V gene TRBV6-1; D is undetermined. The germline gives CDR1 MNHNS, CDR2 SASEGT. Trimming stripped 3 bases from V and 0 bases from J, with 5 bases between. CDR3 size: 13 residues. CDR3 loop: CASSETLNTEAFF. CDR3 coding DNA: TGTGCCAGCAGTGAGACACTGAACACTGAAGCTTTCTTT.

V gene TRBV11-2 combines with J gene TRBJ2-3; 8 bases align to TRBD2. Germline V lookup: CDR1 SGHAT, CDR2 FQNNGV. With V trimmed by 5 bases and J by 2 bases, 9 bases remained unmatched. The CDR3 is made up of 16 amino acids. The CDR3 sequence: CASSVGSGGPTDTQYF. CDR3 in DNA: TGTGCCAGCAGCGTAGGGTCGGGAGGGCCCACAGATACGCAGTATTTT.

This clonotype came up a few times. J is TRBJ1-5 and V is TRBV9, with D possibly being TRBD1 (5 bases). The CDR3 runs 14 residues. V lost 4 bases and J lost 3, with 11 bases in between. Germline CDR1 reads SGDLS; CDR2 reads YYNGEE. In DNA form, the CDR3 reads TGTGCCAGCAGCCTCGGACAACTCAATCAGCCCCAGCATTTT. This sequence encodes CASSLGQLNQPQHF.

This rearrangement joins TRBV5-1 to TRBJ1-2; 7 bases fit TRBD1. The CDR3 has 16 residues. Germline V gene data show CDR1 as SGHRS and CDR2 as YFSETQ. With V trimmed by 4 bases and J by 0 bases, 9 bases remained unmatched. CDR3 amino acids: CASSNLRDRANYGYTF. In DNA form, the CDR3 reads TGCGCCAGCAGCAATCTCCGGGACAGAGCTAACTATGGCTACACCTTC. Together with reference TRBV5-1 and TRBJ1-2, the CDR3 gives the full variable domain: KAGVTQTPRYLIKTRGQQVTLSCSPISGHRSVSWYQQTPGQGLQFLFEYFSETQRNKGNFPGRFSGRQFSNSRSEMNVSTLELGDSALYLCASSNLRDRANYGYTFGSGTRLTVV.

This clonotype was found once. Since a much larger clone is just one base distant, this may be a read error. The chain recombines TRBV2 with TRBJ1-4; D is perhaps TRBD1 (5 bases). Germline CDR1 SNHLY, CDR2 FYNNEI. The V end lost 8 bases, the J end lost 3 bases, and 13 bases lay between the germline ends. CDR3 length: 14 residues. The CDR3 nucleotides read TGTGCCAGCGTGCAACAGGTCTCTAATGAAAAACTGTTTTTT. Its translation: CASVQQVSNEKLFF. Filled out from reference TRBV2 and TRBJ1-4, the complete variable domain reads EPEVTQTPSHQVTQMGQEVILRCVPISNHLYFYWYRQILGQKVEFLVSFYNNEISEKSEIFDDQFSVERPDGSNFTLKIRSTKLEDSAMYFCASVQQVSNEKLFFGSGTQLSVL.

This clonotype was observed at least ten times. The chain employs TRBV5-6 and TRBJ2-1; 8 bases are shared with TRBD1. The CDR3 sequence is 16 residues long. Unmatched junction bases numbered 10, after V lost 4 bases and J lost 4 bases. Germline V gene data show CDR1 as SGHDT and CDR2 as YYEEEE. DNA for the CDR3: TGTGCCAGCAGCACCCGAGGACAGGGTCGGTACAATGAGCAGTTCTTC. Protein product: CASSTRGQGRYNEQFF.

The V call is TRBV27, the J call TRBJ2-3; TRBD2 might be the D (6 bases). Germline V CDR1 and CDR2: MNHEY, SMNVEV (reference sequence). The CDR3 loop spans 15 amino acids. V was shortened by 8 bases and J by 3 bases, with 18 bases between the two germline ends. The CDR3 reads CASRYSSGLTDTQYF. The CDR3 nucleotides are TGTGCCAGCCGCTACTCCAGCGGGCTGACAGATACGCAGTATTTT.

This clonotype was counted many times. This CDR3 reads CASSLGPDRGYTF. CDR3 in DNA: TGTGCCAGCAGCTTAGGACCCGACAGGGGCTACACCTTC. This chain links TRBV7-8 with TRBJ1-2, with a possible D match to TRBD1 (6 bases). The germline CDR1 and CDR2 sequences are SGHVS and FQNEAQ. This CDR3 contains 13 residues. The V end was cut by 1 base, the J end by 8 bases, with 11 bases between.

This clonotype has ten or more counts. V is TRBV18 and J is TRBJ2-7, with a possible D match to TRBD1 (5 bases). This CDR3 comprises 13 residues. Trimming removed 1 base at V and 6 bases at J, with 10 bases between. CDR1 KGHSH and CDR2 LQKENI come from the germline V gene. The CDR3 DNA reads TGTGCCAGCTCACCACGACAGCAGAGCGAGCAGTACTTC. This gives the protein CASSPRQQSEQYF.

This clonotype appeared a few times. The chain employs TRBV19 and TRBJ1-2; D might be TRBD1 (6 bases). Germline-derived CDR1 and CDR2 are LNHDA and SQIVND (reference sequence). V shed 6 bases and J shed 5 bases, with 16 bases lying between them. The CDR3 is made up of 14 amino acids. The CDR3 DNA reads as TGTGCCAGTAGAGGGGGGCACTACCCGTATGGCTACACCTTC. It encodes CASRGGHYPYGYTF.

This rearrangement joins TRBV19 to TRBJ1-5; TRBD1 is a possible D gene (6 bases). Germline V lookup: CDR1 LNHDA, CDR2 SQIVND (reference sequence). This CDR3 comprises 14 residues. The V end lost 4 bases, the J end lost 6 bases, and 13 bases lay between the germline ends. DNA of the CDR3: TGTGCCAGTAGTACCCGGACAGTGGCTCAGCCCCAGCATTTT. It yields the protein CASSTRTVAQPQHF.

This clonotype has only a few counts. V and J are TRBV19 and TRBJ2-1, with a possible D match to TRBD1 (6 bases). Germline V gene lookup returns CDR1 LNHDA and CDR2 SQIVND (reference sequence). Trimming shortened V by 7 bases and J by 5 bases, and 15 bases separated the two germline ends. CDR3 size: 14 residues. In nucleotides, the CDR3 is TGTGCCAGTATGAGTCAGGGGCCCGACAATGAGCAGTTCTTC. Translated, it gives CASMSQGPDNEQFF.

About this clonotype: Its ends do not fully match the called genes, so a read error is possible. This sequence joins TRBV12-3 or TRBV12-4 and TRBJ2-7, with no clear D. This CDR3 region has 14 residues. The CDR3 is CASSLWQVTYGQYF. DNA of the CDR3: TGTGCCAGCAGTTTGTGGCAGGTGACCTACGGGCAGTACTTC.

This clonotype was recorded many times. The CDR3: CSAAGTGSRFSGAFF. Here the CDR3 DNA reads TGCAGTGCCGCCGGGACAGGCTCTCGATTTAGTGGGGCTTTCTTT. The chain is built from TRBV20-1 and TRBJ1-1; 8 nucleotides match TRBD1. Germline V gives CDR1 DFQATT, CDR2 SNEGSKA (reference sequence). The CDR3 sequence is 15 residues long. Trimming cost V 6 bases and J 11 bases; bases outside gene matches: 20.

As for this clonotype: Just one base apart from a much larger clone, this may be a read error. The chain is built from TRBV6-1 and TRBJ1-5, with D unclear. Germline V gives CDR1 MNHNS, CDR2 SASEGT. The CDR3 loop spans 14 amino acids. CDR3 protein: CASSGDLSNQPRHF. CDR3 nucleotides: TGTGCCAGCAGTGGCGACCTTAGCAATCAGCCCCGGCATTTT.

This clonotype was seen a single time. The rearrangement joins TRBV15 to TRBJ2-7; 10 bases fit TRBD1. The CDR3 length is 14 residues. Germline CDR1 LNHNV, CDR2 YYDKDF (reference sequence). The V and J ends lost 5 bases and 4 bases, in that order; junction bases with no gene match: 5. CDR3 in amino acids: CATSGRDRGYEQYF. As DNA, the CDR3 is TGTGCCACCAGCGGCAGGGACAGGGGTTACGAGCAGTACTTC.

The chain couples TRBV28 to TRBJ1-2; no reliable D call. Trimming cost V 3 bases and J 0 bases, with 8 bases left between them. Germline V gene data show CDR1 as MDHEN and CDR2 as SYDVKM. The CDR3 consists of 14 residues. As DNA, the CDR3 is TGTGCCAGCAGTTTTCACAGAGCTAACTATGGCTACACCTTC. Protein sequence: CASSFHRANYGYTF.

This clonotype was counted ten times or more. V usage is TRBV20-1 and J usage is TRBJ2-7; TRBD2 aligns across 13 bases. The CDR3 loop spans 16 amino acids. In germline, CDR1 is DFQATT, CDR2 SNEGSKA (reference sequence). Trimming cost V 1 base and J 4 bases; bases outside gene matches: 7. CDR3 protein: CSARGQRTSGGYEQYF. For the CDR3, the DNA is TGCAGTGCTAGAGGCCAGAGGACTAGCGGGGGTTACGAGCAGTACTTC.

This clonotype was observed many times. This rearrangement joins TRBV20-1 to TRBJ1-4; the D gene is possibly TRBD1 (5 bases). CDR1 DFQATT and CDR2 SNEGSKA come from the germline V gene (reference sequence). The CDR3 length is 14 residues. V lost 2 bases and J 6 bases, leaving 13 bases between the germline ends. CDR3 in amino acids: CSARPPGLDEKLFF. In DNA, the CDR3 is TGCAGTGCTAGACCCCCAGGGCTCGATGAAAAACTGTTTTTT.